The source of this TCR beta chain is a study of blood T cell repertoires in COVID-19 (dated by TCRdb to the early 2020s). Regarding the study in general: The collaborator samples originated in the United States, Italy and Spain and spanned the acute and convalescent phases of COVID-19. The material from the prospective study consisted of cDNA or gDNA derived from T cells, B-cell-depleted T cells, or PBMCs. Subjects who had been exposed to COVID-19, were actively infected with it, or had recovered from it provided the deeply sampled blood TCRbeta repertoires that made up the dataset. The repertoires were made available in a free public database intended to serve as a resource for research on the immune response to SARS-CoV-2. The samples were drawn from two sources: the first 160 participants of the ongoing ImmuneRACE study, and about 1,300 subjects contributed by 6 global collaborators. Nearly every sample came with metadata listing a de-identified subject ID, COVID-19 status, age in years and sex. HLA class I and class II types, where available, came from metadata supplied by the sample provider rather than from assay-based typing.

Details on this clone: Its antigen is not yet known. Base qualities are not recorded, but no much larger clone differs from it by a single base.

What the authors observed across the whole study: The amount of clinical and demographic metadata varied by source and participant and was provided uncurated.

The junction carries 16 bases between V and J, which are trimmed by 0 bases and 7 bases respectively. Measured from the cysteine to the phenylalanine, the CDR3 is 15 residues long. Only the CDR3 region is kept as DNA, spanning 45 bases read in frame from base 1. Per the germline V gene (reference sequence), LGHDT is the CDR1 and YNNKEL is the CDR2. One collaborating source in Seattle enrolled patients during active infection and followed them longitudinally through the course of disease. Collaborating institutions collected whole blood in K2EDTA tubes following their own protocols. For TCRbeta analysis, collaborators shipped samples in one of three forms: frozen whole blood, isolated PBMCs, or DNA extracted from either of those sample types. The immunoSEQ Assay, a bias-controlled multiplex PCR, was used to amplify TCRbeta CDR3 regions from genomic DNA. Regarding the original processing steps: The number of nucleated cells in each sample was estimated from the amplification of reference gene primers within the assay. To quantify the absolute abundance of each unique TCRbeta CDR3 rearrangement, sequence reads were collapsed and filtered. For each sample, productive Simpson clonality was calculated as the square root of Simpson's diversity index across productive rearrangements. TCRdb holds this immuneACCESS table with in-frame rearrangements only. Some clones are missing; in checked studies, unresolved V genes explain under half, and the rest has no known cause. For V, J and clone size, that table is used; D and trimming come from the DNA. Here the sample has approximately 250,000 clones; 75% to 90% occur a single time. Together, the top ten hold roughly a tenth of the sample.

The V gene is TRBV3-1 (or the pseudogene TRBV3-2) and the J gene is TRBJ2-7; the D gene identity is not certain. Sample: peripheral blood. The clonotype was recovered from a woman aged 70-85 years with COVID-19, enrolled during active disease. The nucleotides read TGTGCCAGCAGCCAAGATCGGCAGCCTTCGAGGGAGCAGTACTTC. Its protein reads: CASSQDRQPSREQYF.